The clone carrying this TCR beta chain was observed a handful of times. The sample is drawn from a study of blood T cells in healthy people across ages. Germline CDR1 reads DFQATT; CDR2 reads SNEGSKA (reference sequence). V was cut by 5 bases and J by 1 base, with 12 bases left in between. The CDR3 has 13 residues. Sample-barcoded 5' priming and a J-beta primer mix drove a second PCR of 7 to 11 cycles. Each CDR3 protein gets one entry after TCRdb re-called the 5' RACE reads with MiXCR. The sample comprises approximately 800,000 distinct CDR3 sequences, 35% to 40% of which are singletons, and 10% to 15% rests with the top ten.

Sequenced input: blood. This clonotype was sampled from a man aged 18 to 30 in good health. This chain links TRBV20-1 with TRBJ2-7; D unresolved. CDR3 sequence (DNA): TGCAGTGCTCTTATGACCGAATCCTACGAGCAGTACTTC. It specifies CSALMTESYEQYF.